This paragraph reports one TCR beta chain. This clonotype has ten or more counts. Its antigen remains undetermined. Base qualities are not at hand, and no much larger clone is one base apart. The library came from multiplex PCR. TCRdb lists the instrument as Illumina HiSeq 4000. iRepertoire HTBI primers and Arm-PCR amplification of CDR3 regions were used to construct TCR beta libraries. Gel purification was performed on PCR products prior to sequencing. Per the authors' processing: Gene usage analysis of CDR3 amino acid clonotypes relied on the 60 to 65 TRBV and 15 or so TRBJ segments identified across samples. COPE and FqMerger were used to merge filtered high-quality paired reads into contigs. Contigs were aligned with BLAST to IMGT TRBV, TRBD and TRBJ reference genes, and CDR3 was defined per IMGT. Any clonotype with a frequency above 0.1% was classified as a highly expanded clone. Shannon entropy served as the measure of repertoire diversity, while the Gini coefficient captured V-J evenness. Clonotypes shared by more than one individual were considered public. TCRdb reprocessed the public reads (quality trimming at Q25 with fastp, clone calling with MiXCR) and kept in-frame beta chains. One record per CDR3 amino acid sequence lists the most common genes and DNA. These V and J calls derive from TCRdb rather than the authors' analysis. The sample table shows 300,000 to 400,000 distinct CDR3 sequences, and around a fifth are seen once. Just under 30% of the sample lies in the top ten.

Reading the label with the study, this specimen's time point is: persistent/refractory GD, antithyroid drugs over 5 years with positive TRAb. For both TCR sequencing and RNA sequencing, RNA was extracted from PBMCs using TRIzol. Graves' disease was diagnosed according to American Thyroid Association guidelines. Recruitment of patients was carried out at an endocrinology department in Xi'an, China. From each patient, around 8.3 milliliters of peripheral blood was collected into an EDTA anticoagulant tube. Ficoll Paque Plus density gradient separation was used to isolate PBMCs, and no additional T cell sorting was done. RNA quality was checked with an Agilent 2100 Bioanalyzer and agarose gel, and concentration with a NanoDrop 2000. Reading from cysteine to phenylalanine, the CDR3 counts 12 amino acids. Solely the CDR3 DNA is kept, with 36 bases framed from the first base. The V end gives up 6 bases and the J end 11 bases, leaving 5 bases in the junction not matched to a gene. CDR1 MNHNS and CDR2 SASEGT were looked up in the germline V gene.

The data derive from a study of regulatory T cells in long-lasting Graves disease (dated by TCRdb to 2020 to 2023). Study-level background: Persistent Graves' disease was defined as antithyroid drug treatment for over 5 years with persistently positive TSH receptor autoantibodies. Persistent Graves' disease patients were compared with newly diagnosed Graves' disease patients by peripheral blood TCR sequencing and RNA sequencing. The study was registered as a clinical trial and conducted in China. A total of approximately 35 samples underwent TCR sequencing: some 13 from persistent and roughly 20 from newly diagnosed Graves' disease patients. On average, persistent Graves' disease patients in the clinical cohort had been on antithyroid drugs for around ten years. General findings and caveats noted by the study authors: A larger number of public clonotypes was shared among persistent patients (under 3,000) than among newly diagnosed patients (roughly 1,000). Peripheral blood alone was examined, since thyroid tissue, which constituted the primary lesion, could not be accessed. As a limitation, the authors acknowledged that the small sample size may reduce accuracy. Persistent disease showed preferential use of TRBV28, TRBJ1-2 and TRBJ2-5, whereas newly diagnosed disease favored TRBV20-1 and TRBJ2-1. Compared with newly diagnosed patients, patients with persistent Graves' disease had lower TCR Shannon entropy and fewer highly expanded clones, which suggests clonal expansion. Sequencing and analysis were restricted to the TCR beta chain.

The sequence was obtained from a female donor with Graves disease. This receptor chain uses TRBV6-1 and TRBJ1-5; 9 middle bases align to TRBD1. The sequences come from peripheral blood mononuclear cells (PBMCs), collected when the disease was refractory, from a patient treated with antithyroid drugs. CDR3 protein: CASRDRGATQHF. The DNA sequence follows: TGTGCCAGCAGGGACAGGGGTGCTACCCAGCATTTT.